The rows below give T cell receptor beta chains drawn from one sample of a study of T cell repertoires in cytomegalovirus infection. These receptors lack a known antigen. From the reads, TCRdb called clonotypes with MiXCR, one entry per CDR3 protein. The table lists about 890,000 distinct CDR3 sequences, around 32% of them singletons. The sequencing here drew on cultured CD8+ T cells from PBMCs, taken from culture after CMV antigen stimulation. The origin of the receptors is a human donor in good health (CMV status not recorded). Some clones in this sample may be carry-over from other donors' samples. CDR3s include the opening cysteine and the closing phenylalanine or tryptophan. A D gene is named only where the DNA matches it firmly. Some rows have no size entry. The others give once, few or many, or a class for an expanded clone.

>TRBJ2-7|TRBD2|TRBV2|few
CAVRPPGLAGGFDYEQYF
TGTGCCGTGAGGCCCCCGGGACTAGCGGGGGGCTTTGACTACGAGCAGTACTTC
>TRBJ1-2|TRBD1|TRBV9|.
CASRGRGQVEDLYGYTF
TGTGCCAGCAGAGGAAGAGGACAGGTAGAAGACCTATATGGCTACACCTTC
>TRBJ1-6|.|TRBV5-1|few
CASSAKGLNSPLHF
TGCGCCAGCAGTGCAAAGGGTTTGAATTCACCCCTCCACTTT
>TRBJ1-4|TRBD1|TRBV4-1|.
CAGRVGTGVVELFF
TGCGCCGGCAGAGTCGGGACAGGGGTTGTAGAACTGTTTTTT
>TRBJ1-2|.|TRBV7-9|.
CASSSTEGQHIYGYTF
TGTGCCAGCAGCTCAACCGAAGGACAGCACATTTATGGCTACACCTTC
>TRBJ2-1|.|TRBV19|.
CASTLDTSYNEQFF
TGTGCCAGTACTCTAGATACCTCCTACAATGAGCAGTTCTTC
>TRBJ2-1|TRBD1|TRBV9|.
CASSVDTGGPYNEQFF
TGTGCCAGCAGCGTAGATACAGGGGGCCCCTACAATGAGCAGTTCTTC
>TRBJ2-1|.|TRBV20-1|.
CSAATRRSSYNEQFF
TGCAGTGCGGCAACCCGGCGCTCCTCCTACAATGAGCAGTTCTTC
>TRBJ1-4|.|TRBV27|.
CASSLDPLGEKLFF
TGTGCCAGCAGTTTGGACCCGTTAGGTGAAAAACTGTTTTTT
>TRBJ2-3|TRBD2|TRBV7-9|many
CASSQWEGASTDTQYF
TGTGCCAGCAGCCAGTGGGAGGGAGCTAGTACAGATACGCAGTATTTT
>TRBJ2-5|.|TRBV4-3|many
CASSQEREESSRASQYF
TGCGCCAGCAGCCAAGAGAGGGAAGAGAGCTCCAGGGCTTCCCAGTACTTC
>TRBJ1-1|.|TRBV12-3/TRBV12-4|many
CASSPKTGTEAFF
TGTGCCAGCAGTCCCAAAACAGGCACTGAAGCTTTCTTT
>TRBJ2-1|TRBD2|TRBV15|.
CATSSGLAYYNEQFF
TGTGCCACCAGCAGTGGACTAGCCTACTACAATGAGCAGTTCTTC
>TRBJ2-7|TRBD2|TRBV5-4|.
CASSPEMTSGGDEQYF
TGTGCCAGCAGCCCGGAAATGACTAGCGGCGGGGACGAGCAGTACTTC
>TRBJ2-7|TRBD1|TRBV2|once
CATHGTAYEQYF
TGTGCCACCCATGGGACAGCCTACGAGCAGTACTTC